This T cell receptor (beta chain) is from a study of blood T cell repertoires in COVID-19. Study-level background: Sources were T cells, B-cell-depleted T cells, or PBMCs; the material itself was cDNA or gDNA.

V was pared by 4 bases and J by 7 bases, with 14 bases between. Germline CDR1 LNHDA, CDR2 SQIVND (reference sequence). This CDR3 contains 14 residues. Seattle cases were enrolled at active infection and followed longitudinally. Only in-frame clones appear in the TCRdb table, and some are missing; sequencing was by immunoSEQ multiplex PCR. Here the sample spans approximately 390,000 clones, around 87% being singletons. The clonotype comes from an older woman with COVID-19, enrolled during active disease. The chain has TRBV19 and TRBJ1-5; TRBD1 might be the D (5 bases). The sample taken for sequencing was peripheral blood. In nucleotides, the CDR3 is TGTGCCAGTAGTAGGGGCCCAGAAGGCCAGCCCCAGCATTTT. This encodes CASSRGPEGQPQHF.